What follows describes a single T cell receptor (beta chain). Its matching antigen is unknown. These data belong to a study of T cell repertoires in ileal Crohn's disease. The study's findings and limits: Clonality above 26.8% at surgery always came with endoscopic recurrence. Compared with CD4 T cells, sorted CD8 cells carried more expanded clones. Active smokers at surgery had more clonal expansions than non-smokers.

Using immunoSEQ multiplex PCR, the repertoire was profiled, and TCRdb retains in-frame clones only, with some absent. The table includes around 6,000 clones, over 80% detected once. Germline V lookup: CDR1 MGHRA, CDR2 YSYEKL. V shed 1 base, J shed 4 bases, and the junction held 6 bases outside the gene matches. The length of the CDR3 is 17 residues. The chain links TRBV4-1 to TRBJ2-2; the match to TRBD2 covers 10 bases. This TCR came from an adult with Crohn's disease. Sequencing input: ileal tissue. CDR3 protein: CASSQVLSGRGTGELFF. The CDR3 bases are TGCGCCAGCAGCCAAGTCTTGAGCGGGAGGGGCACCGGGGAGCTGTTTTTT.